The T cell receptor beta chain under discussion was sequenced for a study of cytomegalovirus exposure and HLA in healthy donors. The wider study: For the 300 to 450 genotyped donors, over 80% fell within the Caucasian-associated ancestry cluster. Study-level results: Follow-up analysis later connected one missense variant in DCLRE1C with trimming of TCR beta V- and J-genes. In a later analysis, a genetic analysis reported fewer productive-TCR N-insertions in an Asian-associated ancestry cluster than the cohort average.

The germline V gene has CDR1 LGHNA and CDR2 YNFKEQ. The CDR3 runs 13 residues. V was shortened by 4 bases and J by 8 bases, with 14 bases between the two germline ends. The primer mix had 60 Vbeta and 13 Jbeta primers. Sequencing was performed with immunoSEQ multiplex PCR; in TCRdb, only in-frame clones are kept and a portion is missing. Among around 80,000 clones listed, approximately 62% were seen once. In the case of this clone: Its antigen is not identified.

V usage is TRBV4-2 and J usage is TRBJ1-2; perhaps TRBD1 as D (5 bases). Specimen: PBMCs. The source is a male donor in good health and CMV-seropositive. The DNA for the CDR3 is TGTGCCAGCAGCCTAGGGGAGCGGGAGGGCTACACCTTC. It encodes CASSLGEREGYTF.